This is a list of T cell receptor beta chains from one sample in a study of blood T cell repertoires in COVID-19. Profiling relied on immunoSEQ multiplex PCR, and the TCRdb table lists in-frame clones only, not all of them. The repertoire holds tens of thousands of clones, with about 81% as singletons. Source material: peripheral blood. The receptors originated from a human donor in a cohort sampled during active COVID-19. CDR3s include the opening cysteine and the closing phenylalanine or tryptophan. The order of the fields is V gene, D gene, J gene, clone size, CDR3 DNA, CDR3 protein. A D gene is named only where the DNA matches it firmly. Rows may omit the clone size; those that give it use once, few, many or a size class.

V: TRBV5-1; D: .; J: TRBJ1-5; size: few; DNA: TGCGCCAGCAGCTTGTCCCCAGACAATAGCAATCAGCCCCAGCATTTT; CDR3: CASSLSPDNSNQPQHF
V: TRBV3-1/TRBV3-2; D: .; J: TRBJ1-6; size: .; DNA: TGTGCCAGCAGCCAAGGCACTAACAATTCACCCCTCCACTTT; CDR3: CASSQGTNNSPLHF
V: TRBV5-1; D: TRBD1; J: TRBJ1-2; size: .; DNA: TGCGCCAGCAGCACATCCGGGACAGGGACCTATGGCTACACCTTC; CDR3: CASSTSGTGTYGYTF
V: TRBV28; D: TRBD1; J: TRBJ1-4; size: once; DNA: TGTGCCAGCAGTCCCAACCGGGACAGGGGTAATCAGAATGAAAAACTGTTTTTT; CDR3: CASSPNRDRGNQNEKLFF
V: TRBV7-2; D: .; J: TRBJ1-2; size: .; DNA: TGTGCCAGCAGCTTAATTCCCGGGGATCATAACTATGGCTACACCTTC; CDR3: CASSLIPGDHNYGYTF
V: TRBV10-3; D: TRBD1; J: TRBJ2-1; size: .; DNA: TGTGCCATCAGTCGGACAGGGGGGAATGAGCAGTTCTTC; CDR3: CAISRTGGNEQFF
V: TRBV11-2; D: TRBD2; J: TRBJ2-5; size: .; DNA: TGTGCCAGCAGCTTAGATCGGGGGGGACAGACCCAGTACTTC; CDR3: CASSLDRGGQTQYF
V: TRBV3-1/TRBV3-2; D: .; J: TRBJ1-4; size: .; DNA: TGTGCCAGCAGCCAATCGTCGGGAGTCAGTGAAAAACTGTTTTTT; CDR3: CASSQSSGVSEKLFF
V: TRBV7-2; D: .; J: TRBJ1-2; size: few; DNA: TGTGCCAGCAGCTTCCACAGGGAGAGCGGCTACACCTTC; CDR3: CASSFHRESGYTF
V: TRBV4-1; D: TRBD1; J: TRBJ1-4; size: .; DNA: TGCGCCAGCAGCCAAGTCATGGACAGGGAGGGCGATAATGAAAAACTGTTTTTT; CDR3: CASSQVMDREGDNEKLFF
V: TRBV5-1; D: .; J: TRBJ2-3; size: .; DNA: TGCGCCAGCAGCCCCGGCGGGGTGGTAGATACGCAGTATTTT; CDR3: CASSPGGVVDTQYF
V: TRBV30; D: .; J: TRBJ2-3; size: .; DNA: TGTGCCTGGAAACGGGACATAATCGCCGATACGCAGTATTTT; CDR3: CAWKRDIIADTQYF
V: TRBV19; D: TRBD1; J: TRBJ1-4; size: .; DNA: TGTGCCAGTAGTATAAGGGACAGGGATGAAAAACTGTTTTTT; CDR3: CASSIRDRDEKLFF
V: TRBV5-6; D: .; J: TRBJ1-2; size: .; DNA: TGTGCCAGCAGCCCCGGGAAGACTAACTATGGCTACACCTTC; CDR3: CASSPGKTNYGYTF
V: TRBV10-3; D: TRBD1; J: TRBJ1-1; size: .; DNA: TGTGCCACCTCCCCCGGGACAGGGGGCACTGAAGCTTTCTTT; CDR3: CATSPGTGGTEAFF
V: TRBV6-2/TRBV6-3; D: TRBD1; J: TRBJ2-7; size: .; DNA: TGTGCCAGCAGTAGAAGACAGGGCGAGCAGTACTTC; CDR3: CASSRRQGEQYF
V: TRBV18; D: TRBD1; J: TRBJ2-4; size: few; DNA: TGTGCCAGCTCACCAGGACAGGCCCAAAACATTCAGTACTTC; CDR3: CASSPGQAQNIQYF
V: TRBV5-4; D: .; J: TRBJ1-1; size: .; DNA: TGTGCCAGCAGCTTGGAGGCCAGGCCCAACACTGAAGCTTTCTTT; CDR3: CASSLEARPNTEAFF
V: TRBV2; D: TRBD1; J: TRBJ1-1; size: .; DNA: TGTGCCAGCAGTCGACAGGGGCAGAACACTGAAGCTTTCTTT; CDR3: CASSRQGQNTEAFF
V: TRBV27; D: .; J: TRBJ1-1; size: .; DNA: TGTGCCAGCAGTTTGCTAGTGAACACTGAAGCTTTCTTT; CDR3: CASSLLVNTEAFF
V: TRBV7-9; D: TRBD1; J: TRBJ2-1; size: .; DNA: TGTGCCAGCAGCTTAGGCCCGGACAGGGGCTACAATGAGCAGTTCTTC; CDR3: CASSLGPDRGYNEQFF
V: TRBV6-6; D: TRBD1; J: TRBJ2-1; size: .; DNA: TGTGCCAGCGGACAGGGATACAATGAGCAGTTCTTC; CDR3: CASGQGYNEQFF